These T cell receptor beta chains were read from a single sample in a study of T cell clonotyping in hematopoietic cell transplantation. This table comes from immunoSEQ multiplex PCR, and its TCRdb copy is limited to in-frame clones, with some not included. Of about 13,000 clones in the sample, roughly 89% were seen once. The sequencing here drew on PBMCs, taken 100 days after allogeneic stem cell transplant. These receptors were taken from a female patient between 50 and 59 years old who had an allogeneic stem cell transplant from an unrelated donor, so the T cells may come from the graft donor. Some clones in this sample may be carry-over from other donors' samples. The CDR3 runs from the conserved cysteine through the conserved F or W. The D gene is left open where the match is weak. Clone size is stated in some rows and not others, as once, few, many or a class when expanded.

V: TRBV11-2
D: TRBD2
size: NA
J: TRBJ2-3
CDR3: CASSSGGGAVGGTDTQYF
DNA: TGTGCCAGCAGTTCGGGCGGGGGGGCCGTTGGGGGCACAGATACGCAGTATTTT

V: TRBV5-6
D: TRBD2
size: NA
J: TRBJ2-3
CDR3: CASSSVAGGPFTDTQYF
DNA: TGTGCCAGCAGCTCGGTAGCGGGAGGGCCCTTCACAGATACGCAGTATTTT

V: TRBV25-1
D: TRBD1
size: few
J: TRBJ1-2
CDR3: CASSELGQGANYGYTF
DNA: TGTGCCAGCAGTGAGTTGGGACAGGGGGCAAACTATGGCTACACCTTC

V: TRBV9
D: NA
size: NA
J: TRBJ1-5
CDR3: CASSVALMTPQHF
DNA: TGTGCCAGCAGCGTAGCCCTTATGACGCCCCAGCATTTT

V: TRBV6-5
D: NA
size: NA
J: TRBJ1-2
CDR3: CASKQGWSGYTF
DNA: TGTGCCAGCAAGCAGGGGTGGAGTGGCTACACCTTC

V: TRBV7-9
D: NA
size: NA
J: TRBJ1-1
CDR3: CASSLQRAAEAFF
DNA: TGTGCCAGCAGCTTACAGAGAGCCGCTGAAGCTTTCTTT

V: TRBV9
D: TRBD1
size: NA
J: TRBJ1-1
CDR3: CASSGTGDFFAFF
DNA: TGTGCCAGCAGCGGGACAGGGGATTTTTTTGCTTTCTTT

V: TRBV19
D: TRBD1
size: NA
J: TRBJ2-7
CDR3: CASSPTGASYEQYF
DNA: TGTGCCAGTAGTCCCACAGGGGCCTCCTACGAGCAGTACTTC

V: TRBV7-9
D: NA
size: NA
J: TRBJ1-3
CDR3: CASSAEDTAGNTIYF
DNA: TGTGCCAGCAGCGCCGAAGACACGGCTGGAAACACCATATATTTT

V: TRBV7-6
D: NA
size: few
J: TRBJ1-2
CDR3: CASSLGGDYGYTF
DNA: TGTGCCAGCAGCCTCGGGGGGGACTATGGCTACACCTTC

V: TRBV5-1
D: NA
size: NA
J: TRBJ2-5
CDR3: CASSLGGSSIQETQYF
DNA: TGCGCCAGCAGCTTGGGGGGATCCTCAATTCAAGAGACCCAGTACTTC

V: TRBV29-1
D: TRBD1
size: NA
J: TRBJ1-5
CDR3: CSVGTDRYSNQPQHF
DNA: TGCAGCGTGGGGACAGATAGATATAGCAATCAGCCCCAGCATTTT

V: TRBV11-2
D: TRBD2
size: NA
J: TRBJ2-1
CDR3: CASRQLAGGSNEQFF
DNA: TGTGCCAGCAGACAACTAGCGGGAGGATCCAATGAGCAGTTCTTC

V: TRBV4-3
D: NA
size: NA
J: TRBJ2-1
CDR3: CASSQELTRGRFSYNEQFF
DNA: TGCGCCAGCAGCCAAGAGCTGACTAGGGGTAGGTTCTCCTACAATGAGCAGTTCTTC

V: TRBV25-1
D: NA
size: few
J: TRBJ2-3
CDR3: CASSPWWGGAPPDTQYF
DNA: TGTGCCAGCAGTCCTTGGTGGGGGGGGGCTCCCCCAGATACGCAGTATTTT

V: TRBV18
D: TRBD1
size: NA
J: TRBJ1-1
CDR3: CASSPAHRDSEAFF
DNA: TGTGCCAGCTCACCCGCCCACCGGGACAGTGAAGCTTTCTTT

V: TRBV19
D: NA
size: few
J: TRBJ1-1
CDR3: CASSIGKGTEAFF
DNA: TGTGCCAGTAGTATAGGAAAGGGGACTGAAGCTTTCTTT

V: TRBV7-8
D: TRBD1
size: NA
J: TRBJ2-7
CDR3: CASSTDRSYEQYF
DNA: TGTGCCAGCAGTACGGACAGGTCCTACGAGCAGTACTTC

V: TRBV6-6
D: NA
size: NA
J: TRBJ1-1
CDR3: CASSFGTGSLNTEAFF
DNA: TGTGCCAGCAGTTTCGGAACGGGCAGTTTGAACACTGAAGCTTTCTTT

V: TRBV7-9
D: NA
size: NA
J: TRBJ2-5
CDR3: CASSTRQGPLETQYF
DNA: TGTGCCAGCAGCACAAGGCAGGGCCCCCTGGAGACCCAGTACTTC

V: TRBV30
D: NA
size: NA
J: TRBJ1-1
CDR3: CAWWSVNRNTEAFF
DNA: TGTGCCTGGTGGTCGGTAAACCGGAACACTGAAGCTTTCTTT

V: TRBV5-6
D: NA
size: NA
J: TRBJ2-7
CDR3: CASSELGAGRDYEQYF
DNA: TGTGCCAGCAGCGAGTTGGGGGCAGGGCGCGATTACGAGCAGTACTTC

V: TRBV13
D: NA
size: NA
J: TRBJ1-6
CDR3: CASSLGSTGHSPLHF
DNA: TGTGCCAGCAGCTTAGGCTCAACAGGGCATTCACCCCTCCACTTT

V: TRBV6-4
D: NA
size: once
J: TRBJ1-2
CDR3: CASSVSWDNPGGYTF
DNA: TGTGCCAGCAGTGTCTCATGGGACAACCCGGGCGGCTACACCTTC

V: TRBV25-1
D: TRBD1
size: NA
J: TRBJ2-2
CDR3: CASSEGDRDTGELFF
DNA: TGTGCCAGCAGTGAGGGGGACAGGGACACCGGGGAGCTGTTTTTT

V: TRBV2
D: NA
size: NA
J: TRBJ1-5
CDR3: CASNLRLGNQPQHF
DNA: TGTGCCAGCAACCTGAGGCTCGGGAATCAGCCCCAGCATTTT

V: TRBV5-1
D: NA
size: NA
J: TRBJ2-2
CDR3: CASSEPSGELFF
DNA: TGCGCCAGCAGCGAGCCTTCGGGGGAGCTGTTTTTT

V: TRBV6-4
D: NA
size: NA
J: TRBJ2-3
CDR3: CATSAAVTDTQYF
DNA: TGTGCCACCTCGGCAGCGGTGACAGATACGCAGTATTTT

V: TRBV30
D: NA
size: NA
J: TRBJ1-1
CDR3: CAWSVRDNTEAFF
DNA: TGTGCCTGGAGTGTAAGGGATAACACTGAAGCTTTCTTT

V: TRBV4-2
D: NA
size: once
J: TRBJ1-2
CDR3: CASSQETNPESYGYTF
DNA: TGTGCCAGCAGCCAAGAAACAAATCCGGAGTCCTATGGCTACACCTTC

V: TRBV19
D: NA
size: NA
J: TRBJ2-6
CDR3: CASTAGGAGANVLTF
DNA: TGTGCCAGTACCGCGGGTGGAGCTGGGGCCAACGTCCTGACTTTC

V: TRBV4-1
D: NA
size: few
J: TRBJ2-7
CDR3: CASSLGSAGNYEQYF
DNA: TGCGCCAGCAGCCTAGGGAGTGCTGGCAACTACGAGCAGTACTTC

V: TRBV7-2
D: NA
size: NA
J: TRBJ1-1
CDR3: CASSLGTANTEAFF
DNA: TGTGCCAGCAGCTTAGGGACAGCGAACACTGAAGCTTTCTTT

V: TRBV30
D: NA
size: NA
J: TRBJ2-1
CDR3: CAWSVHIVAGPFF
DNA: TGTGCCTGGAGTGTACACATTGTGGCAGGGCCGTTCTTC

V: TRBV5-1
D: NA
size: NA
J: TRBJ1-5
CDR3: CASSLGTPNQPQHF
DNA: TGCGCCAGCAGCTTAGGGACACCTAATCAGCCCCAGCATTTT

V: TRBV2
D: NA
size: NA
J: TRBJ1-1
CDR3: CASGSRQGNTEAFF
DNA: TGTGCCAGCGGTAGTAGGCAGGGGAACACTGAAGCTTTCTTT

V: TRBV5-6
D: NA
size: NA
J: TRBJ2-1
CDR3: CASSRIRGGHNEQFF
DNA: TGTGCCAGCAGCCGTATCAGGGGGGGACACAATGAGCAGTTCTTC

V: TRBV20-1
D: NA
size: few
J: TRBJ2-3
CDR3: CSARGPNTQYF
DNA: TGCAGTGCTAGGGGGCCCAATACGCAGTATTTT

V: TRBV28
D: TRBD1
size: NA
J: TRBJ1-1
CDR3: CASRVQGKATEAFF
DNA: TGTGCCAGCAGGGTACAGGGGAAGGCCACTGAAGCTTTCTTT

V: TRBV29-1
D: NA
size: once
J: TRBJ2-5
CDR3: CSVGVQETQYF
DNA: TGCAGCGTGGGGGTACAAGAGACCCAGTACTTC

V: TRBV18
D: NA
size: NA
J: TRBJ1-4
CDR3: CASRPTNGVMATNEKLFF
DNA: TGTGCCAGCCGACCAACCAACGGGGTTATGGCAACTAATGAAAAACTGTTTTTT

V: TRBV29-1
D: NA
size: NA
J: TRBJ1-1
CDR3: CSVVSPAAGHPNTEAFF
DNA: TGCAGCGTTGTTTCTCCCGCGGCAGGACACCCGAACACTGAAGCTTTCTTT

V: TRBV9
D: NA
size: NA
J: TRBJ2-1
CDR3: CASSDLSSANEQFF
DNA: TGTGCCAGCAGCGATTTGAGCAGTGCGAATGAGCAGTTCTTC